What follows describes a single T cell receptor (beta chain). As yet, its antigen is unknown. The PCR ran on 60 Vbeta and 13 Jbeta primers. Using immunoSEQ multiplex PCR, the repertoire was profiled, and TCRdb retains in-frame clones only, with some absent. Found here are 150,000 to 180,000 clones, roughly 80% of them singletons; the top ten hold 4% to 4.5%. The data originate from a study of cytomegalovirus exposure and HLA in healthy donors. Study findings and constraints: By a later analysis, the bulk of CMV-associated TCR beta chains appeared HLA-restricted. In vitro, a few CMV-associated chains proved specific for CMV antigens. A classifier reportedly called cytomegalovirus status with high sensitivity and specificity. Immune exposure information comprised only CMV serostatus.

The CDR3 covers 14 residues. Germline loops: CDR1 LNHDA, CDR2 SQIVND (reference sequence). The ends were cut back, 4 bases at V and 5 bases at J, with 12 bases in the middle. The receptor was derived from a woman between 40 and 55 years old in good health and CMV-seronegative. The source material was PBMCs. The genes are TRBV19 and TRBJ1-5, with D possibly TRBD1 on 6 matching bases. In nucleotides, the CDR3 is TGTGCCAGTAGTAGCGCAGGGGTGCATCAGCCCCAGCATTTT. Amino acid sequence: CASSSAGVHQPQHF.